This paragraph reports one T cell receptor (beta chain). Antigen specificity is unknown. V lost 3 bases and J 0 bases, leaving 9 bases between the germline ends. The CDR3 has 15 amino acids. Germline CDR1 reads SGHVS; CDR2 reads FQNEAQ. Expressed TCRB transcripts were sequenced, since all the RNA that had been isolated was reverse transcribed. Data came from immunoSEQ multiplex PCR; TCRdb stores just in-frame clones and leaves some out. The table records over 700,000 clones, about a sixth of them present only once. This sample is drawn from a study of beta chain features in type 1 diabetes. Background on the study: The patient and healthy donor groups were comparable for age, gender and cell yields. There were some 110 million sorted cells examined across all samples. The study's findings and limits: The similarity of naive, central memory and Treg TCRB repertoires appeared greater among patients than among healthy donors. All four CD4+ subsets from Type 1 diabetes patients carried moderately but significantly shorter TCRB CDR3s.

The sequence was obtained from a young woman in good health. The chain has TRBV7-8 and TRBJ1-5; D unclear. The sample taken for sequencing was naive CD4+ T cells from blood. CDR3 residues: CASSFGQNSNQPQHF. CDR3 sequence (DNA): TGTGCCAGCAGCTTCGGGCAGAATAGCAATCAGCCCCAGCATTTT.